The 20 T cell receptor beta chains below all came from one sample that was sequenced in a study of T cells in Graves' hyperthyroidism and ophthalmopathy. TCR beta CDR3 sequences were amplified from RNA transcripts. During a first-round RT-PCR of the TCR CDR3, the HTBI primer set was used. TCRdb redid the calling of the multiplex PCR reads with MiXCR, one entry per CDR3 protein. The data contain 400,000 to 550,000 distinct CDR3 sequences, approximately 14% of them singletons. What was sequenced was blood. The receptors originated from a woman under 30 with Graves' hyperthyroidism.

This clonotype was detected only a few times. A much larger clone differs from this one at a single base, so this may be a read error. The chain's CDR3 is CASTPPGRIKGTQYF. In DNA, the CDR3 is TGTGCCAGCACCCCCCCCGGACGGATAAAAGGGACCCAGTACTTC. V is TRBV7-8 and J is TRBJ2-5; D is uncertain. The CDR3 length is 15 residues. Germline V gene sequence: CDR1 SGHVS, CDR2 FQNEAQ. Trimming took 7 bases from V and 7 from J, leaving 22 bases between them.

The V and J genes are TRBV5-1 and TRBJ1-2; unclear D gene. CDR1 is SGHRS and CDR2 is YFSETQ in the germline V gene. V gave up 0 bases and J gave up 2 bases, with 8 bases separating them. The CDR3 is 14 amino acids. CDR3 nucleotides: TGCGCCAGCAGCTTGGACGCGGAAAACTATGGCTACACCTTC. Amino acid sequence: CASSLDAENYGYTF.

The rearrangement joins TRBV30 to TRBJ2-1; TRBD2 matches at 7 bases. This CDR3 region has 14 residues. The ends lost 0 bases at V and 5 bases at J; junction bases unmatched: 4. The germline gives CDR1 GTSNPN, CDR2 SVGIG (reference sequence). The CDR3 region is CAWSVLRGDNEQFF. The DNA for the CDR3 is TGTGCCTGGAGTGTACTCCGGGGGGACAATGAGCAGTTCTTC.

In this sample, this clonotype turned up many times. The chain links TRBV11-2 to TRBJ1-1; 12 bases match TRBD1. This CDR3 contains 15 residues. With V trimmed by 5 bases and J by 7 bases, 8 bases remained unmatched. Germline lookup yields CDR1 SGHAT and CDR2 FQNNGV. The CDR3 sequence is CASSPDRDRGREAFF. In DNA form, the CDR3 reads TGTGCCAGCAGCCCAGACCGGGACAGGGGGCGTGAAGCTTTCTTT.

A few counts support this clonotype. V usage is TRBV5-1 and J usage is TRBJ2-3, with D possibly TRBD2 on 6 matching bases. V lost 5 bases, J lost 3 bases, and 10 bases lay in between. This CDR3 is 13 amino acids long. Germline assignment: CDR1 SGHRS and CDR2 YFSETQ. The CDR3 region has the DNA TGCGCCAGCAGAACGGAGGGGACAGATACGCAGTATTTT. Translating it yields CASRTEGTDTQYF.

This clonotype was observed at least ten times. V usage is TRBV30 and J usage is TRBJ1-2, with D perhaps matching TRBD1 (6 bases). This CDR3 region has 15 residues. V lost 0 bases to trimming and J lost 8 bases, with 19 bases between them. In germline, CDR1 is GTSNPN, CDR2 SVGIG (reference sequence). The CDR3 sequence: CAWSVLGRGASGYTF. CDR3 coding DNA: TGTGCCTGGAGTGTACTCGGCCGGGGGGCCTCAGGCTACACCTTC.

Note on this clonotype: A much larger clone is a single base away; this may be a read error. The gene calls are TRBV9 and TRBJ2-5, with TRBD2 matching over 8 bases. Germline lookup yields CDR1 SGDLS and CDR2 YYNGEE. CDR3 length: 15 residues. CDR3 protein: CASSERLATQEAQYF. The DNA for the CDR3 is TGTGCCAGCAGCGAGAGACTAGCGACACAAGAGGCCCAGTACTTC.

The genes are TRBV29-1 and TRBJ2-1, with D unresolved. V shed 1 base and J shed 9 bases, with 7 bases lying between them. CDR1 is SQVTM, CDR2 ANQGSEA, per germline. The CDR3 is 11 residues long. The DNA for the CDR3 is TGCAGCGTTGAAGCAAGCGTTGAGCAGTTCTTC. It codes for CSVEASVEQFF.

Remarks on this clonotype: A junction end diverges from the germline sequence, so it may reflect a read error. The V call is TRBV9, the J call TRBJ2-3; weak D call: TRBD2 (6 bases). The germline CDR1 and CDR2 sequences are SGDLS and YYNGEE. The length of the CDR3 is 14 residues. This chain's CDR3 is CAGSVETGEDTQYF. The CDR3 DNA is TGTGCCGGCAGCGTAGAAACGGGAGAAGATACGCAGTATTTT.

This clonotype was picked up many times. The rearrangement links TRBV7-2 to TRBJ2-3; 11 nucleotides align to TRBD2. The germline gives CDR1 SGHTA, CDR2 FQGNSA. V gave up 2 bases and J gave up 1 base; unmatched junction bases: 5. CDR3 length equals 17 residues. The CDR3 loop reads CASSLLAGGGGTDTQYF. CDR3 DNA sequence: TGTGCCAGCAGCTTATTAGCGGGAGGGGGGGGCACAGATACGCAGTATTTT.

In the case of this clonotype: A much larger clone differs by one base, so this may be a read error. The rearrangement joins TRBV12-3 or TRBV12-4 to TRBJ2-7; 9 nucleotides agree with TRBD2. This CDR3 region has 15 residues. The CDR3 loop reads CANSSPAGGVYEQYF. In DNA, the CDR3 is TGTGCCAACAGTTCCCCTGCGGGAGGGGTGTACGAGCAGTACTTC.

This clonotype occurred many times. This chain uses TRBV3-1 with TRBJ2-5; D is undetermined. Germline CDR1 and CDR2: LGHDT and YNNKEL (reference sequence). This CDR3 has 12 residues. Trimming shortened V by 4 bases and J by 5 bases, and 8 bases separated the two germline ends. This CDR3 reads CASSPQVETQYF. The CDR3 DNA follows: TGTGCCAGCAGCCCCCAGGTGGAGACCCAGTACTTC.

In its sample, this clonotype was seen many times. The chain carries TRBV5-1 and TRBJ1-6; no firm D call. The CDR3 has 16 amino acids. Germline CDR1 reads SGHRS; CDR2 reads YFSETQ. Trimming took off 0 bases at V and 5 bases at J, with 12 bases between the two ends. This CDR3 reads CASSLDYGLNNSPLHF. In DNA, the CDR3 is TGCGCCAGCAGCTTGGATTACGGGCTTAATAATTCACCCCTCCACTTT.

This chain links TRBV20-1 with TRBJ2-7; the D gene is possibly TRBD2 (6 bases). The CDR3 is 13 residues long. Between the trimmed V and J ends, which lost 4 bases and 1 base, there was a span of 11 bases. CDR1 and CDR2 from the germline V gene are DFQATT and SNEGSKA (reference sequence). The CDR3 spells CSAKGTESYEQYF. The CDR3 coding sequence is TGCAGTGCTAAAGGGACTGAATCCTACGAGCAGTACTTC.

This clonotype was observed a handful of times. The chain carries TRBV3-1 and TRBJ2-3, with 7 bases matching TRBD2. This CDR3 has 15 residues. Per the germline V gene, CDR1 is LGHDT and CDR2 is YNNKEL (reference sequence). Losses at the gene ends were 1 base for V and 6 bases for J; bases not matched to a gene: 7. CDR3 residues: CASSQGVWGGDTQYF. CDR3 coding DNA: TGTGCCAGCAGCCAAGGCGTTTGGGGAGGGGATACGCAGTATTTT.

A few counts support this clonotype. The V gene is TRBV15, the J gene TRBJ2-1; 9 bases align to TRBD1. The CDR3 has 16 amino acids. CDR1 is LNHNV and CDR2 is YYDKDF in the germline V gene (reference sequence). With 8 bases clipped from V and 0 bases from J, the junction kept 8 bases outside the gene matches. The CDR3 loop is CATQSTGGSSYNEQFF. The CDR3 nucleotides read TGTGCCACCCAATCCACAGGGGGCAGCTCCTACAATGAGCAGTTCTTC.

This clonotype has at least ten counts. The J gene is TRBJ1-2, the V gene TRBV12-3 or TRBV12-4; D is undetermined. The CDR3 loop spans 14 amino acids. V was clipped by 5 bases and J by 4 bases, with 14 bases between them. This CDR3 reads CASSRGQVGYGYTF. CDR3 in DNA: TGTGCCAGCAGTCGAGGGCAGGTTGGCTATGGCTACACCTTC.

The chain recombines TRBV20-1 with TRBJ1-5; the D gene is possibly TRBD1 (6 bases). Germline V CDR1 and CDR2: DFQATT, SNEGSKA (reference sequence). This CDR3 comprises 14 residues. V lost 3 bases, J lost 2 bases, and 11 bases lay in between. This CDR3 is CSASPRTGNQPQHF. The CDR3 region has the DNA TGCAGTGCTAGCCCGAGGACAGGCAATCAGCCCCAGCATTTT.

The table lists this clonotype with many counts. The V call is TRBV30, the J call TRBJ2-7; 7 nucleotides line up with TRBD1. The CDR3 runs to 14 residues. V shed 3 bases, J shed 3 bases, and the junction held 8 bases outside the gene matches. Germline assignment: CDR1 GTSNPN and CDR2 SVGIG (reference sequence). CDR3 in amino acids: CAWSPTGIVYEQYV. Here the CDR3 DNA reads TGTGCCTGGAGCCCGACAGGGATCGTCTACGAGCAGTACGTC.

This clonotype has a count of ten or more. The chain couples TRBV6-1 to TRBJ1-2; 7 nucleotides match TRBD1. The V and J ends lost 2 bases and 3 bases, in that order; junction bases with no gene match: 6. Germline CDR1 is MNHNS and CDR2 is SASEGT. CDR3 length: 15 amino acids. The CDR3 reads CASSERTGIDYGYTF. Written as DNA, the CDR3 is TGTGCCAGCAGTGAACGGACAGGCATTGACTATGGCTACACCTTC.